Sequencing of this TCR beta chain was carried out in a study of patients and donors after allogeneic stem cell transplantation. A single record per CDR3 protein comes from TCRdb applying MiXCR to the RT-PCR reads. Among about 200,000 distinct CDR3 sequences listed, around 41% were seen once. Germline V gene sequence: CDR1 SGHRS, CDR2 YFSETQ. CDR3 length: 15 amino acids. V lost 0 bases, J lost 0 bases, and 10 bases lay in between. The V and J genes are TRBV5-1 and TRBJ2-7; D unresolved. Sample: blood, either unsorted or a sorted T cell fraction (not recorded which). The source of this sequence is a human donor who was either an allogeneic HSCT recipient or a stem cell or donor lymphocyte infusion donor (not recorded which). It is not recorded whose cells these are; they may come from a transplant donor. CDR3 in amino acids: CASSLVSGRSYEQYF. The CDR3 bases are TGCGCCAGCAGCTTGGTTTCTGGCCGCTCCTACGAGCAGTACTTC.